A single sample is the source of the 26 T cell receptor beta chains below, sequenced in a study of blood T cell repertoires in COVID-19. Profiling relied on immunoSEQ multiplex PCR, and the TCRdb table lists in-frame clones only, not all of them. The table lists about 88,000 clones, roughly 84% of them singletons, with 2.5% to 3.5% in the top ten. The specimen was peripheral blood. The origin of the receptors is a woman aged 80 or over with acute or convalescent COVID-19.

This chain joins TRBV7-2 and TRBJ1-2; D ambiguous. Trimming stripped 5 bases from V and 2 bases from J, with 9 bases between. This CDR3 region has 13 residues. Germline V gene sequence: CDR1 SGHTA, CDR2 FQGNSA. CDR3 residues: CASSQEQNYGYTF. CDR3 in DNA: TGTGCCAGCAGCCAAGAGCAAAACTATGGCTACACCTTC.

The V and J genes are TRBV30 and TRBJ1-5; 10 bases map to TRBD1. CDR1 is GTSNPN and CDR2 is SVGIG in the germline V gene (reference sequence). V shed 5 bases and J 2 bases; nucleotides not matched to a gene: 15. The CDR3 spans 18 residues. CDR3 amino acids: CAWAPLGQGRGGNQPQHF. CDR3 DNA sequence: TGTGCCTGGGCCCCCTTGGGACAGGGGCGCGGAGGCAATCAGCCCCAGCATTTT.

The CDR3 DNA sequence: TGCGCCAGCAGCCAAGTACAGGGCACAAACACCGGGGAGCTGTTTTTT. It is translated as CASSQVQGTNTGELFF. The J gene is TRBJ2-2, the V gene TRBV4-1; D perhaps matches TRBD1 (6 bases). V was cut by 1 base and J by 2 bases, with 11 bases left in between. The CDR3 loop spans 16 amino acids. CDR1 and CDR2 from the germline V gene are MGHRA and YSYEKL.

The rearrangement uses TRBV3-1 (or the pseudogene TRBV3-2) and TRBJ1-4, with 9 nucleotides matching TRBD1. Germline CDR1 LGHDT, CDR2 YNNKEL (reference sequence). CDR3 length equals 17 residues. V lost 4 bases and J lost 0; bases outside the gene matches: 6. CDR3 coding DNA: TGTGCCAGCAGCCCCGGGACAGGGAGGTCAACTAATGAAAAACTGTTTTTT. This codes for CASSPGTGRSTNEKLFF.

The genes are TRBV30 and TRBJ2-7; 8 positions agree with TRBD1. This CDR3 is built from 14 residues. In germline, CDR1 is GTSNPN, CDR2 SVGIG (reference sequence). V trimming: 0 bases; J trimming: 6 bases; junction bases outside the gene matches: 7. The DNA for the CDR3 is TGTGCCTGGAGTGTCCTGACAGGGGCTGGCGAGCAGTACTTC. This sequence encodes CAWSVLTGAGEQYF.

A single count supports this clone. The chain employs TRBV19 and TRBJ2-1, with 7 bases aligning to TRBD1. CDR3 length: 16 residues. V shed 3 bases, J shed 2 bases, and the junction held 7 bases outside the gene matches. CDR1 is LNHDA and CDR2 is SQIVND in the germline V gene (reference sequence). The CDR3 sequence is CASSISSDRPYNEQFF. CDR3 bases: TGTGCCAGTAGTATTTCTTCGGACAGGCCCTACAATGAGCAGTTCTTC.

The V gene is TRBV7-2, the J gene TRBJ2-1; TRBD2 agrees at 9 bases. Per the germline V gene, CDR1 is SGHTA and CDR2 is FQGNSA. V shed 5 bases and J 4 bases; nucleotides not matched to a gene: 6. The CDR3 extends over 15 amino acids. CDR3 loop: CASSLSGRSYNEQFF. The CDR3 nucleotides read TGTGCCAGCAGCCTTAGCGGGAGATCATACAATGAGCAGTTCTTC.

The chain links TRBV6-5 to TRBJ2-3; 11 bases match TRBD2. Germline CDR1 and CDR2: MNHEY and SVGAGI. The CDR3 sequence is 15 residues long. With 6 bases clipped from V and 1 base from J, the junction kept 3 bases outside the gene matches. This CDR3 is CASRGLAAGTDTQYF. The DNA for the CDR3 is TGTGCCAGCAGGGGACTAGCGGCCGGCACAGATACGCAGTATTTT.

The sample holds one count of this clone. J is TRBJ1-5 and V is TRBV28; no clear D gene. V lost 4 bases to trimming and J lost 7 bases, with 11 bases between them. CDR3 length equals 13 residues. CDR1 is MDHEN and CDR2 is SYDVKM in the germline V gene. CDR3 bases: TGTGCCAGCAGTTCGGGATTTCTACAGCCCCAGCATTTT. This translates into CASSSGFLQPQHF.

The rearrangement joins TRBV6-6 to TRBJ2-2, with 8 nucleotides matching TRBD2. J was trimmed by 10 bases and V by 2 bases; bases with no gene match: 9. Germline values: CDR1 MNHNY, CDR2 SVGAGI (reference sequence). The CDR3 extends over 15 amino acids. The CDR3 sequence: CASSYRRGGFEELFF. CDR3 in DNA: TGTGCCAGCAGTTACCGCCGGGGGGGTTTCGAGGAGCTGTTTTTT.

The chain combines TRBV7-9 with TRBJ1-1; D is uncertain. V lost 4 bases and J lost 1, with 13 bases in between. The germline V gene has CDR1 SEHNR and CDR2 FQNEAQ (reference sequence). CDR3 length equals 15 residues. The CDR3 loop reads CASSWSGAGNTEAFF. CDR3 bases: TGTGCCAGCAGCTGGTCGGGTGCGGGGAACACTGAAGCTTTCTTT.

The chain employs TRBV7-9 and TRBJ1-3; 12 positions agree with TRBD1. Germline V CDR1 and CDR2: SEHNR, FQNEAQ (reference sequence). The trim removed 5 bases at V and 4 bases at J, leaving 15 bases unmatched. The CDR3 extends over 19 amino acids. In DNA, the CDR3 is TGTGCCAGCAGCGGATACGGGACAGGGGGCCCGGAGGACGGAAACACCATATATTTT. Residues: CASSGYGTGGPEDGNTIYF.

The rearrangement uses TRBV6-6 and TRBJ2-7; D is uncertain. Germline CDR1 and CDR2: MNHNY and SVGAGI (reference sequence). V lost 2 bases, J lost 6 bases, and 11 bases lay in between. The CDR3 loop spans 13 amino acids. CDR3 DNA: TGTGCCAGCAGTTACCGGTCTCCTGCCGAGCAGTACTTC. It specifies CASSYRSPAEQYF.

This clone was seen only once. The gene calls are TRBV4-1 and TRBJ1-5; D is perhaps TRBD1 (6 bases). V was clipped by 0 bases and J by 6 bases, with 12 bases between them. Germline CDR1 is MGHRA and CDR2 is YSYEKL. The CDR3 is 15 amino acids. Here the CDR3 reads CASSQEGGGSQPQHF. CDR3 in DNA: TGCGCCAGCAGCCAAGAAGGGGGAGGGAGTCAGCCCCAGCATTTT.

This rearrangement joins TRBV10-3 to TRBJ2-2; 10 bases line up with TRBD1. There are 15 residues in the CDR3. The junction had 6 bases not matched to a gene; V was cut back by 6 bases and J by 5 bases. Germline V CDR1 and CDR2: ENHRY, SYGVKD. The CDR3 nucleotides read TGTGCCATCAGGAGCGGGACAGGGGAAACCGGGGAGCTGTTTTTT. This encodes CAIRSGTGETGELFF.

This clone has just one count. DNA of the CDR3: TGTGCCACCAGTCGGGGGGCCAGCGGCTACACCTTC. This sequence encodes CATSRGASGYTF. This chain connects TRBV24-1 to TRBJ1-2, with D tentatively TRBD1 (6 bases). Germline V lookup: CDR1 KGHDR, CDR2 SFDVKD. V lost 6 bases to trimming and J lost 8 bases, with 12 bases between them. The CDR3 extends over 12 amino acids.

The chain carries TRBV27 and TRBJ2-7; D possibly corresponds to TRBD2 (5 bases). The CDR3 length is 15 residues. Germline lookup yields CDR1 MNHEY and CDR2 SMNVEV (reference sequence). The V end was cut by 3 bases, the J end by 5 bases, with 17 bases between. The CDR3 loop is CASSLAQTQRNEQYF. CDR3 DNA: TGTGCCAGCAGTTTGGCCCAGACCCAGCGGAACGAGCAGTACTTC.

This chain uses TRBV4-3 with TRBJ1-1; 11 nucleotides agree with TRBD1. V shed 4 bases and J 1 base; nucleotides not matched to a gene: 2. Germline V lookup: CDR1 LGHNA, CDR2 YSLEER. The CDR3 is made up of 15 amino acids. Here the CDR3 DNA reads TGCGCCAGCAGCCTGGGACAGGGGGAGAACACTGAAGCTTTCTTT. Translation: CASSLGQGENTEAFF.

V is TRBV28 and J is TRBJ2-2, with D hard to call. Germline loops: CDR1 MDHEN, CDR2 SYDVKM. This CDR3 is built from 12 residues. Deletions cut 2 bases from V and 10 bases from J, with 8 bases between. CDR3 in DNA: TGTGCCAGCAGTTTAAGCATGAAGGAGCTGTTTTTT. It codes for CASSLSMKELFF. Looking up the rest from reference TRBV28 and TRBJ2-2 gives the full variable domain: DVKVTQSSRYLVKRTGEKVFLECVQDMDHENMFWYRQDPGLGLRLIYFSYDVKMKEKGDIPEGYSVSREKKERFSLILESASTNQTSMYLCASSLSMKELFFGEGSRLTVL.

This clone was counted a single time. The genes are TRBV7-3 and TRBJ2-7; perhaps TRBD1 as D (6 bases). Germline V lookup: CDR1 SGHTA, CDR2 FQGTGA. The CDR3 has 13 amino acids. V lost 6 bases and J lost 6, with 15 bases in between. In DNA, the CDR3 is TGTGCCAGCAGTTTGATTACAGGGAGCGAGCAGTACTTC. As protein: CASSLITGSEQYF.

This chain connects TRBV6-2 or TRBV6-3 to TRBJ2-5; 9 bases are shared with TRBD1. Germline loops: CDR1 MNHEY, CDR2 SVGEGT. V was clipped by 4 bases and J by 4 bases; unmatched bases: 7. CDR3 length: 15 residues. The CDR3 protein is CASSSGQGSPETQYF. The DNA of the CDR3 is TGTGCCAGCAGTTCGGGACAGGGAAGCCCAGAGACCCAGTACTTC.

The V and J genes are TRBV2 and TRBJ2-2; D remains ambiguous. Per germline, CDR1 SNHLY and CDR2 FYNNEI. The CDR3 runs to 12 residues. Between the trimmed V and J ends, which lost 5 bases and 7 bases, there was a span of 8 bases. The CDR3 sequence is CASSPEHGELFF. DNA for the CDR3: TGTGCCAGCAGTCCGGAGCACGGGGAGCTGTTTTTT.

CDR3 sequence reads: CASSLGANYGYTF. CDR3 DNA: TGTGCCAGCAGTTTAGGGGCAAACTATGGCTACACCTTC. This sequence joins TRBV27 and TRBJ1-2; maybe TRBD1 (5 bases). The germline V and J ends were trimmed by 2 bases and 2 bases, with 6 bases remaining between them. Germline-derived CDR1 and CDR2 are MNHEY and SMNVEV (reference sequence). The CDR3 is 13 residues long.

This chain connects TRBV27 to TRBJ1-5, with a weak D call TRBD1 (6 bases). Germline V gene sequence: CDR1 MNHEY, CDR2 SMNVEV (reference sequence). The V and J ends lost 4 bases and 7 bases respectively, with 14 bases between them. The CDR3 extends over 14 amino acids. CDR3 nucleotides: TGTGCCAGCAGTTATGGAGGGGGGGACCAGCCCCAGCATTTT. Protein: CASSYGGGDQPQHF.

The V gene is TRBV9, the J gene TRBJ2-7; D is unclear. The CDR3 consists of 14 residues. The germline V gene has CDR1 SGDLS and CDR2 YYNGEE. Trimming took off 0 bases at V and 2 bases at J, with 9 bases between the two ends. CDR3 sequence (DNA): TGTGCCAGCAGCGTAGGGGCAGAAACCTACGAGCAGTACTTC. This gives the protein CASSVGAETYEQYF. Together with reference TRBV9 and TRBJ2-7, the CDR3 gives the full variable domain: DSGVTQTPKHLITATGQRVTLRCSPRSGDLSVYWYQQSLDQGLQFLIQYYNGEERAKGNILERFSAQQFPDLHSELNLSSLELGDSALYFCASSVGAETYEQYFGPGTRLTVT.

V and J are TRBV10-3 and TRBJ1-1, with 7 nucleotides matching TRBD1. With V trimmed by 0 bases and J by 1 base, 11 bases remained unmatched. In germline, CDR1 is ENHRY, CDR2 SYGVKD. The CDR3 has 18 amino acids. CDR3 sequence: CAISESPRGFTPNTEAFF. The DNA of the CDR3 is TGTGCCATCAGTGAGTCTCCCAGGGGGTTTACCCCGAACACTGAAGCTTTCTTT.